The 17 T cell receptor beta chains below were found in one sample sequenced in a study of CD8 T cells in ankylosing spondylitis. MiXCR, applied by TCRdb to the 5' RACE reads, yields one record per CDR3 protein. The data contain roughly 230,000 distinct CDR3 sequences, roughly 10% of them seen just once; the ten biggest clones take up around 3%. Input material: blood, either unsorted or a sorted T cell fraction (not recorded which). The receptors originated from a male donor with ankylosing spondylitis or in good health (not recorded which).

On this clonotype: This may be a read error, as it is one base from a much larger clone. The chain uses TRBV6-5 and TRBJ2-7, with 8 bases identical to TRBD1. Germline V gene data show CDR1 as MNHEY and CDR2 as SVGAGI. This CDR3 contains 16 residues. CDR3 sequence (DNA): TGTGCCAGCAGTTACAACAGGGGGTTAGGATCCTACAAGCAGTACTTC. Protein sequence: CASSYNRGLGSYKQYF.

This clonotype was seen many times. The CDR3 spells CASSSPGLPQTQYF. The CDR3 DNA follows: TGTGCCAGCAGTTCCCCGGGACTCCCTCAGACCCAGTACTTC. The rearrangement joins TRBV28 to TRBJ2-5; a weak D match, TRBD2 (6 bases). CDR3 length equals 14 residues. Germline CDR1 MDHEN, CDR2 SYDVKM. V was clipped by 4 bases and J by 6 bases, with 15 bases between them. Using reference TRBV28 and TRBJ2-5 for the parts outside the CDR3, the full variable domain is DVKVTQSSRYLVKRTGEKVFLECVQDMDHENMFWYRQDPGLGLRLIYFSYDVKMKEKGDIPEGYSVSREKKERFSLILESASTNQTSMYLCASSSPGLPQTQYFGPGTRLLVL.

This clonotype was observed at least ten times. This CDR3 reads CASSYTGTNEQFF. The DNA of the CDR3 is TGCGCCAGCAGCTATACAGGGACCAATGAGCAGTTCTTC. The V gene is TRBV5-1, the J gene TRBJ2-1, with D possibly being TRBD1 (6 bases). Germline CDR1 is SGHRS and CDR2 is YFSETQ. The CDR3 loop spans 13 amino acids. V was clipped by 3 bases and J by 6 bases, with 10 bases between them.

DNA for the CDR3: TGTGCCAGCAGTTGGGAGACTAGCGGGTCCCAAGAGACCCAGTACTTC. Translation gives CASSWETSGSQETQYF. The chain has TRBV12-3 or TRBV12-4 and TRBJ2-5; 10 bases are a match to TRBD2. This CDR3 is 16 amino acids long. J lost 1 base, V lost 4 bases, and 6 bases had no gene match.

The V and J genes are TRBV6-5 and TRBJ2-3, with D uncertain. The CDR3 totals 17 residues. The germline V gene has CDR1 MNHEY and CDR2 SVGAGI. V lost 0 bases to trimming and J lost 6 bases, with 19 bases between them. The CDR3 is CASSYSGFGGIDDTQYF. Here the CDR3 DNA reads TGTGCCAGCAGTTACTCGGGGTTTGGCGGAATTGACGATACGCAGTATTTT.

This clonotype was seen ten or more times. The chain has TRBV5-1 and TRBJ2-1; 10 bases match TRBD1. The CDR3 is 15 amino acids. V shed 4 bases, J shed 7 bases, and the junction held 8 bases outside the gene matches. From germline, CDR1 is SGHRS and CDR2 YFSETQ. The CDR3 reads CASSRGTGDRNEQFF. The CDR3 DNA reads as TGCGCCAGCAGCAGAGGGACAGGGGATAGGAATGAGCAGTTCTTC.

In its sample, this clonotype was seen many times. V is TRBV7-2 and J is TRBJ2-3; tentative D call: TRBD1 (6 bases). This CDR3 has 17 amino acids. Germline values: CDR1 SGHTA, CDR2 FQGNSA. Trimming removed 3 bases from V and 6 bases from J, with 22 bases in between. Here the CDR3 DNA reads TGTGCCAGCAGCTTTCTTGGGGGCGCCGGTATCGCGGATACGCAGTATTTT. Its protein product is CASSFLGGAGIADTQYF. Full variable domain (missing parts from reference TRBV7-2 and TRBJ2-3): GAGVSQSPSNKVTEKGKDVELRCDPISGHTALYWYRQSLGQGLEFLIYFQGNSAPDKSGLPSDRFSAERTGGSVSTLTIQRTQQEDSAVYLCASSFLGGAGIADTQYFGPGTRLTVL.

This clonotype was detected many times. V usage is TRBV4-2 and J usage is TRBJ2-3; 8 bases match TRBD2. The CDR3 runs to 16 residues. The trim removed 3 bases at V and 4 bases at J, leaving 9 bases unmatched. Germline V CDR1 and CDR2: LGHNA, YNFKEQ. This CDR3 is CASSHRTSREADTQYF. CDR3 nucleotide sequence: TGTGCCAGCAGCCACCGGACTAGCCGTGAGGCAGATACGCAGTATTTT.

Many counts were recorded for this clonotype. CDR3 protein: CASSPLAGVSDTQYF. In nucleotides, the CDR3 is TGTGCCAGCAGCCCACTAGCGGGAGTATCAGATACGCAGTATTTT. The chain employs TRBV12-3 or TRBV12-4 and TRBJ2-3, with 11 bases fitting TRBD2. With V trimmed by 6 bases and J by 4 bases, 6 bases remained unmatched. The CDR3 is 15 amino acids.

This clonotype was seen at least ten times. As DNA, the CDR3 is TGCGCCAGCAGCCCGGACCCGAATCAGCCCCAGCATTTT. Its translation is CASSPDPNQPQHF. The rearrangement links TRBV4-1 to TRBJ1-5; D unclear. The germline V and J ends were trimmed by 4 bases and 4 bases, with 8 bases remaining between them. CDR1 is MGHRA and CDR2 is YSYEKL in the germline V gene. The CDR3 totals 13 residues.

This clonotype was recorded at least ten times. This chain uses TRBV4-1 with TRBJ2-4, with TRBD1 as a possible D gene (5 bases). This CDR3 spans 15 amino acids. The V gene's germline CDR1 is MGHRA and CDR2 YSYEKL. Trimming removed 2 bases at V and 7 bases at J, with 15 bases between. In nucleotides, the CDR3 is TGCGCCAGCAGCCAAAGGGCGACCGCAGGGAACATTCAGTACTTC. Its translation: CASSQRATAGNIQYF.

The rearrangement uses TRBV29-1 and TRBJ2-5, with D possibly being TRBD1 (5 bases). V was shortened by 8 bases and J by 4 bases, with 11 bases between the two germline ends. Per the germline V gene, CDR1 is SQVTM and CDR2 is ANQGSEA. This CDR3 is built from 11 residues. The DNA of the CDR3 is TGCAGCTCCCAGGGATCAGAGACCCAGTACTTC. Encoded protein: CSSQGSETQYF.

Regarding this clonotype: A much larger clone lies a single base off, so this may be a read error. V is TRBV7-9 and J is TRBJ1-1, with D unclear. The CDR3 is 12 residues long. Germline V gene sequence: CDR1 SEHNR, CDR2 FQNEAQ (reference sequence). The CDR3 sequence is CVSLRMNTEAFF. DNA for the CDR3: TGTGTCAGCCTGAGAATGAACACTGAAGCTTTCTTT.

The sample holds many counts of this clonotype. This chain uses TRBV20-1 with TRBJ2-3, with D perhaps being TRBD1 or TRBD2 (6 bases each). The CDR3 has 13 residues. V was pared by 4 bases and J by 5 bases, with 13 bases between. The germline CDR1 and CDR2 sequences are DFQATT and SNEGSKA (reference sequence). CDR3 DNA: TGCAGTGCTAATCCGGGGGCTGAAGATACGCAGTATTTT. It is translated as CSANPGAEDTQYF.

This clonotype came up a few times. The CDR3: CAWVRGQLNEKLFF. The CDR3 nucleotides read TGTGCCTGGGTTCGCGGACAGCTGAATGAAAAACTGTTTTTT. The rearrangement uses TRBV30 and TRBJ1-4; the D gene is possibly TRBD1 (6 bases). Per germline, CDR1 GTSNPN and CDR2 SVGIG (reference sequence). CDR3 length: 14 residues. Trimming left V 5 bases short and J 5 bases short, with 15 bases between.

This clonotype was picked up many times. This chain connects TRBV7-2 to TRBJ2-3; 11 bases agree with TRBD2. Germline V CDR1 and CDR2: SGHTA, FQGNSA. Trimming took 6 bases from V and 3 from J; bases not matched to a gene: 5. This CDR3 comprises 15 residues. The CDR3 here is CASSASGGWTDTQYF. CDR3 sequence (DNA): TGTGCCAGCAGTGCTAGCGGGGGGTGGACAGATACGCAGTATTTT.

This clonotype was seen many times. The chain uses TRBV4-1 and TRBJ1-5; TRBD1 is a possible D gene (5 bases). The CDR3 has 15 residues. Germline V gene lookup returns CDR1 MGHRA and CDR2 YSYEKL. Trimming removed 4 bases at V and 5 bases at J, with 15 bases between. For the CDR3, the DNA is TGCGCCAGCAGCCTCCATAGCCAGGGTGATCAGCCCCAGCATTTT. Translated: CASSLHSQGDQPQHF.